This paragraph reports one T cell receptor beta chain. CDR3 length: 15 amino acids. V lost 5 bases to trimming and J lost 1 base, with 14 bases between them. CDR1 is LNHDA, CDR2 SQIVND, per germline (reference sequence). This sample stems from a study of control samples from healthy donors and cancer patients. TCRdb's table, derived via immunoSEQ multiplex PCR, lists solely in-frame clones and lacks some. The table lists 70,000 or so clones, nearly 90% of them singletons, with under 20% in the top ten. This sequence joins TRBV19 and TRBJ1-1, with D possibly matching TRBD1 (5 bases). The sequenced sample was PBMCs. The clonotype was recovered from a man aged 55 to 69 with lung cancer. The CDR3 region is CASSAIGVRNTEAFF. As DNA, the CDR3 is TGTGCCAGTAGTGCGATAGGGGTCAGGAACACTGAAGCTTTCTTT.